These 8 T cell receptor beta chains share one sample of origin, sequenced in a study of cytomegalovirus exposure and HLA in healthy donors. TCRdb keeps only in-frame clones here, not all; method: immunoSEQ multiplex PCR. The sample includes about 280,000 clones, roughly 90% seen only once; the top ten take approximately 0.9%. Input material: PBMCs. These TCRs come from a woman aged 18-29 years in good health and CMV-seronegative.

V and J are TRBV6-5 and TRBJ1-6, with 11 bases that match TRBD1. This CDR3 is 15 amino acids long. From germline, CDR1 is MNHEY and CDR2 SVGAGI. V was clipped by 6 bases and J by 9 bases; unmatched bases: 7. The CDR3 protein is CASSKGQGARSPLHF. DNA of the CDR3: TGTGCCAGCAGCAAAGGACAGGGGGCGCGTTCACCCCTCCACTTT.

The genes are TRBV6-6 and TRBJ2-7; no clear D. Trimming took 10 bases from V and 3 from J, leaving 10 bases between them. The length of the CDR3 is 11 residues. The germline CDR1 and CDR2 sequences are MNHNY and SVGAGI (reference sequence). In DNA, the CDR3 is TGTGCCACTCGCCTAGGCTACGAGCAGTACTTC. Its protein product is CATRLGYEQYF.

Only a few counts were recorded for this clone. The rearrangement uses TRBV10-1 and TRBJ2-7; 7 positions match TRBD1. The V gene end was trimmed by 0 bases and the J gene end by 5 bases; junction bases not matched to a gene: 7. CDR1 and CDR2 (germline): WNHNN, SYGVQD (reference sequence). CDR3 length: 15 amino acids. The CDR3 loop is CASSESTGLGDEQYF. In DNA form, the CDR3 reads TGCGCCAGCAGTGAGTCGACAGGGTTGGGCGACGAGCAGTACTTC.

This chain's CDR3 is CASSQAKWQGADTQYF. For the CDR3, the DNA is TGCGCCAGCAGCCAAGCAAAATGGCAGGGCGCAGATACGCAGTATTTT. This chain uses TRBV4-3 with TRBJ2-3; maybe TRBD1 (5 bases). The ends were cut back, 1 base at V and 4 bases at J, with 15 bases in the middle. The CDR3 has 16 residues. Germline V gene lookup returns CDR1 LGHNA and CDR2 YSLEER.

The chain employs TRBV28 and TRBJ2-1; D possibly corresponds to TRBD2 (5 bases). The length of the CDR3 is 13 residues. CDR1 is MDHEN and CDR2 is SYDVKM in the germline V gene. With 2 bases removed from V and 6 bases from J, the gap between germline ends came to 8 bases. CDR3 sequence reads: CASSLLASNEQFF. In nucleotides, the CDR3 is TGTGCCAGCAGTTTACTAGCCAGCAATGAGCAGTTCTTC.

The rearrangement links TRBV6-5 to TRBJ2-7; perhaps TRBD1 as D (6 bases). Trimming pared 2 bases from V and 7 bases from J, leaving 12 bases between. From germline, CDR1 is MNHEY and CDR2 SVGAGI. This CDR3 is 13 amino acids long. CDR3 sequence: CASSYMRGWEQYF. For the CDR3, the DNA is TGTGCCAGCAGTTACATGAGGGGGTGGGAGCAGTACTTC.

This clone was seen only once. V and J are TRBV18 and TRBJ2-7; D gene ambiguous. V lost 3 bases and J lost 2, with 8 bases in between. Germline V CDR1 and CDR2: KGHSH, LQKENI. The CDR3 consists of 13 residues. CDR3 region: CASSPIDTYEQYF. CDR3 DNA sequence: TGTGCCAGCTCACCGATCGACACCTACGAGCAGTACTTC.

The V call is TRBV6-6, the J call TRBJ2-5, with 7 bases identical to TRBD2. This CDR3 spans 15 amino acids. Germline V gene sequence: CDR1 MNHNY, CDR2 SVGAGI (reference sequence). With 0 bases clipped from V and 4 bases from J, the junction kept 5 bases outside the gene matches. The CDR3 reads CASSYSGGEVETQYF. In DNA form, the CDR3 reads TGTGCCAGCAGTTACTCTGGGGGGGAGGTAGAGACCCAGTACTTC.